A single sample gave rise to the 32 T cell receptor beta chains below, sequenced in a study of T cell repertoires in cytomegalovirus infection. These receptors have no identified antigens. TCRdb re-called the reads with MiXCR, one entry per CDR3 protein. The data hold 200,000 or so distinct CDR3 sequences, with roughly two fifths observed a single time. This material consisted of CD8+ T cells from cultured PBMCs, taken from culture after CMV antigen stimulation. These TCRs come from a human donor in good health (CMV status not recorded). Some clones in this sample may be carry-over from other donors' samples.

V gene TRBV11-2 combines with J gene TRBJ2-7; tentatively, D is TRBD2 (5 bases). Germline CDR1 and CDR2: SGHAT and FQNNGV. This CDR3 has 15 amino acids. Trimming removed 5 bases from V and 6 bases from J, with 20 bases in between. In DNA form, the CDR3 reads TGTGCCAGCAGCCTAGCCCTGACGGTGTTTGTCGAGCAGTACTTC. Its translation is CASSLALTVFVEQYF.

The V and J genes are TRBV7-9 and TRBJ1-3, with unresolved D. The V end was cut by 1 base, the J end by 0 bases, with 10 bases between. This CDR3 spans 16 amino acids. CDR1 is SEHNR, CDR2 FQNEAQ, per germline (reference sequence). The CDR3 sequence is CASSLGESSSGNTIYF. The DNA for the CDR3 is TGTGCCAGCAGCTTAGGCGAGAGCAGCTCTGGAAACACCATATATTTT.

The gene calls are TRBV11-2 and TRBJ1-2; D is unclear. V was pared by 2 bases and J by 6 bases, with 13 bases between. This CDR3 is 14 amino acids long. Germline V CDR1 and CDR2: SGHAT, FQNNGV. The CDR3 DNA is TGTGCCAGCAGCTTACCTGGGGTGTGGGATGGCTACACCTTC. Translated, it gives CASSLPGVWDGYTF.

The chain recombines TRBV6-6 with TRBJ2-3, with a tentative D call TRBD2 (5 bases). This CDR3 is 15 amino acids long. The germline V and J ends were trimmed by 5 bases and 5 bases, with 17 bases remaining between them. CDR1 and CDR2 from the germline V gene are MNHNY and SVGAGI (reference sequence). Here the CDR3 DNA reads TGTGCCAGCAGTGGTCCAGCGGAGAGGTTAGATACGCAGTATTTT. Translating it yields CASSGPAERLDTQYF.

This clonotype was counted a few times. The V and J genes are TRBV7-6 and TRBJ2-5, with D possibly being TRBD2 (7 bases). V gave up 2 bases and J gave up 7 bases, with 14 bases separating them. The germline V gene encodes CDR1 SGHVS and CDR2 FNYEAQ. This CDR3 spans 14 amino acids. The CDR3 DNA reads TGTGCCAGCAGCTTAAGCGGGACAACCAGGACCCAGTACTTC. As protein: CASSLSGTTRTQYF.

This clonotype was detected once. V and J are TRBV4-3 and TRBJ2-1, with 10 bases lining up with TRBD1. Germline CDR1 reads LGHNA; CDR2 reads YSLEER. The ends lost 8 bases at V and 4 bases at J; junction bases unmatched: 8. The CDR3 has 15 amino acids. Here the CDR3 reads CASGTGTGVYNEQFF. As DNA, the CDR3 is TGCGCCAGCGGGACGGGGACAGGGGTTTACAATGAGCAGTTCTTC.

The CDR3, as DNA: TGCAGTGCTAGTGGCGGGAGCTTCTACAATGAGCAGTTCTTC. Its protein is CSASGGSFYNEQFF. The chain uses TRBV20-1 and TRBJ2-1, with TRBD2 matching 7 bases. The CDR3 has 14 residues. The germline gives CDR1 DFQATT, CDR2 SNEGSKA (reference sequence). The V gene end was trimmed by 3 bases and the J gene end by 3 bases; junction bases not matched to a gene: 5.

This clonotype has just a few counts. The chain joins TRBV29-1 to TRBJ1-5; 7 positions match TRBD1. V lost 5 bases and J lost 4; bases outside the gene matches: 8. Germline CDR1 and CDR2: SQVTM and ANQGSEA. There are 14 residues in the CDR3. As DNA, the CDR3 is TGCAGCGTTCTTCAGGGGGGGCCGAATCAGCCCCAGCATTTT. Translation gives CSVLQGGPNQPQHF. Full variable domain (remainder filled in from reference TRBV29-1 and TRBJ1-5): SAVISQKPSRDICQRGTSLTIQCQVDSQVTMMFWYRQQPGQSLTLIATANQGSEATYESGFVIDKFPISRPNLTFSTLTVSNMSPEDSSIYLCSVLQGGPNQPQHFGDGTRLSIL.

As DNA, the CDR3 is TGCGCCAGCAGCTTGGCCAGACGAGTTTCACCAGGAGTCTTTGTCAATCAGCCCCAGCATTTT. Its translation is CASSLARRVSPGVFVNQPQHF. J is TRBJ1-5 and V is TRBV5-1; no reliable D call. CDR3 length: 21 amino acids. The ends were cut back, 0 bases at V and 3 bases at J, with 28 bases in the middle. Germline loops: CDR1 SGHRS, CDR2 YFSETQ.

The chain couples TRBV20-1 to TRBJ2-5, with 8 bases matching TRBD2. CDR3 length: 14 residues. CDR1 and CDR2 (germline): DFQATT, SNEGSKA (reference sequence). Trimming cost V 2 bases and J 5 bases; bases outside gene matches: 7. The CDR3 DNA reads as TGCAGTGCTAGAAAGGCGGGAGGTAGGGAGACCCAGTACTTC. Translating it yields CSARKAGGRETQYF.

There are a few counts of this clonotype. A read error may produce the germline difference seen at one junction end. Here the CDR3 reads CASSLKSTRETQYF. For the CDR3, the DNA is TGTGCTAGCAGCCTAAAAAGTACGAGGGAGACCCAGTACTTC. The chain carries TRBV7-7 and TRBJ2-5, with D unclear. Germline lookup yields CDR1 SSHAT and CDR2 FNYEAQ (reference sequence). The CDR3 is 14 residues long.

This chain links TRBV10-3 with TRBJ1-1; D is uncertain. The CDR3 contains 16 residues. Germline V lookup: CDR1 ENHRY, CDR2 SYGVKD. With 2 bases removed from V and 3 bases from J, the gap between germline ends came to 16 bases. DNA for the CDR3: TGTGCCATCAGTGAGGGGCAGCGCGGGCGTCACACTGAAGCTTTCTTT. It specifies CAISEGQRGRHTEAFF.

J is TRBJ2-6 and V is TRBV2; D is unclear. Trimming pared 3 bases from V and 5 bases from J, leaving 11 bases between. Looked up from germline, CDR1 is SNHLY and CDR2 is FYNNEI. This CDR3 has 15 amino acids. CDR3 DNA: TGTGCCAGCAGTGAGTTGTCAACTAGGGCCAACGTCCTGACTTTC. This translates into CASSELSTRANVLTF.

The chain employs TRBV6-5 and TRBJ1-4; no definite D call. The length of the CDR3 is 15 residues. Trimming cost V 3 bases and J 0 bases, with 8 bases left between them. Per germline, CDR1 MNHEY and CDR2 SVGAGI. The CDR3 DNA sequence: TGTGCCAGCAGTTATTCAAACCCAACTAATGAAAAACTGTTTTTT. This codes for CASSYSNPTNEKLFF.

The chain joins TRBV27 to TRBJ1-2; D gene ambiguous. This CDR3 is 14 amino acids long. Between the trimmed V and J ends, which lost 5 bases and 2 bases, there was a span of 12 bases. Germline CDR1 reads MNHEY; CDR2 reads SMNVEV (reference sequence). DNA for the CDR3: TGTGCCAGCAGTCCTCCTGGGCCAAACTATGGCTACACCTTC. It is translated as CASSPPGPNYGYTF.

The V gene is TRBV24-1, the J gene TRBJ1-2, with D possibly matching TRBD1 (6 bases). The V and J ends lost 5 bases and 8 bases respectively, with 26 bases between them. The CDR3 extends over 17 amino acids. Germline V gene data show CDR1 as KGHDR and CDR2 as SFDVKD. This CDR3 reads CATSVNGGDIRFGGYTF. CDR3 in DNA: TGTGCCACCAGTGTGAACGGGGGGGACATCCGTTTTGGCGGCTACACCTTC.

V usage is TRBV11-2 and J usage is TRBJ2-4; 7 nucleotides agree with TRBD2. V lost 1 base and J lost 0; bases outside the gene matches: 3. The germline V gene encodes CDR1 SGHAT and CDR2 FQNNGV. The CDR3 is 16 residues long. In DNA, the CDR3 is TGTGCCAGCAGCTTAGCGGGGGGAATAGCCAAAAACATTCAGTACTTC. This translates into CASSLAGGIAKNIQYF.

This chain joins TRBV29-1 and TRBJ2-3, with D possibly TRBD2 on 5 matching bases. The CDR3 contains 11 residues. V shed 7 bases and J shed 5 bases, with 10 bases lying between them. Looked up from germline, CDR1 is SQVTM and CDR2 is ANQGSEA. The CDR3 DNA sequence: TGCAGCGCGGGAAGGGAAGATACGCAGTATTTT. Its translation is CSAGREDTQYF.

The CDR3 is CASSPGTSGGRQFF. The CDR3 DNA reads as TGTGCCAGCAGCCCGGGGACTAGCGGGGGCCGGCAGTTCTTC. The V call is TRBV5-6, the J call TRBJ2-1, with 14 bases that match TRBD2. From germline, CDR1 is SGHDT and CDR2 YYEEEE. V lost 4 bases to trimming and J lost 12 bases; unmatched junction nucleotides: 6. The CDR3 is 14 amino acids.

This clonotype came up a few times. The DNA of the CDR3 is TGTGCCAGCAGCCCAAGGGGTTTTAGCACAGATACGCAGTATTTT. It encodes CASSPRGFSTDTQYF. The rearrangement links TRBV7-6 to TRBJ2-3; a possible D gene is TRBD1 (5 bases). Germline loops: CDR1 SGHVS, CDR2 FNYEAQ. The CDR3 loop spans 15 amino acids. The V and J ends lost 5 bases and 0 bases respectively, with 12 bases between them.

This clonotype was seen just once. The V gene is TRBV20-1, the J gene TRBJ2-3, with D perhaps TRBD1 (5 bases). Germline CDR1 DFQATT, CDR2 SNEGSKA (reference sequence). This CDR3 has 16 residues. V dropped 2 bases and J dropped 0 bases, with 15 bases sitting between them. This CDR3 reads CSARRRGRLSTDTQYF. The CDR3 nucleotides are TGCAGTGCTAGACGTAGGGGAAGGCTTAGCACAGATACGCAGTATTTT.

The table lists this clonotype with many counts. The chain combines TRBV6-1 with TRBJ2-1, with D possibly being TRBD1 or TRBD2 (5 bases each). CDR1 and CDR2 (germline): MNHNS, SASEGT. The CDR3 is 13 residues long. Trimming took off 10 bases at V and 9 bases at J, with 19 bases between the two ends. The CDR3 sequence: CATRQGVGTEQFF. The CDR3, as DNA: TGTGCCACCAGGCAGGGAGTAGGGACTGAGCAGTTCTTC.

The chain employs TRBV27 and TRBJ2-1; D perhaps matches TRBD2 (6 bases). The germline gives CDR1 MNHEY, CDR2 SMNVEV (reference sequence). V lost 0 bases and J 4 bases, leaving 13 bases between the germline ends. The CDR3 contains 16 residues. CDR3: CASSLSGGEGYNEQFF. CDR3 nucleotide sequence: TGTGCCAGCAGTTTATCGGGGGGAGAGGGATACAATGAGCAGTTCTTC.

The rearrangement uses TRBV9 and TRBJ2-7; D perhaps matches TRBD1 (6 bases). Trimming took 3 bases from V and 4 from J, leaving 17 bases between them. In germline, CDR1 is SGDLS, CDR2 YYNGEE. The CDR3 has 15 residues. CDR3 in amino acids: CASSAPGTPSYEQYF. In nucleotides, the CDR3 is TGTGCCAGCAGCGCCCCCGGGACACCTTCTTACGAGCAGTACTTC.

The chain couples TRBV7-6 to TRBJ2-5, with a tentative D call TRBD1 (5 bases). Trimming cost V 3 bases and J 4 bases, with 12 bases left between them. The germline V gene encodes CDR1 SGHVS and CDR2 FNYEAQ. The CDR3 spans 14 residues. CDR3 DNA: TGTGCCAGCAGCTTTAGTCCAGGGCCAGAGACCCAGTACTTC. Amino acid sequence: CASSFSPGPETQYF.

This clonotype was counted ten times or more. The chain is built from TRBV7-9 and TRBJ2-7, with D perhaps given as TRBD1 or TRBD2 (6 bases each). This CDR3 has 15 amino acids. Germline CDR1 is SEHNR and CDR2 is FQNEAQ (reference sequence). V shed 5 bases and J shed 2 bases, with 16 bases lying between them. CDR3 in DNA: TGTGCCAGCAGCCCGCGGGACAAACGCACCTACGAGCAGTACTTC. Protein sequence: CASSPRDKRTYEQYF.

CDR3 amino acids: CASSSMLAGYLVYEQYF. Written as DNA, the CDR3 is TGTGCCAGCAGCTCGATGTTAGCGGGGTACTTGGTGTACGAGCAGTACTTC. The rearrangement links TRBV11-2 to TRBJ2-7, with TRBD2 matching 8 bases. Germline loops: CDR1 SGHAT, CDR2 FQNNGV. The ends lost 4 bases at V and 4 bases at J; junction bases unmatched: 15. The CDR3 sequence is 17 residues long.

There are many counts of this clonotype. The chain is built from TRBV7-2 and TRBJ2-3; D is unclear. The CDR3 is 15 amino acids. Germline V gene lookup returns CDR1 SGHTA and CDR2 FQGNSA. Trimming left V 2 bases short and J 4 bases short, with 13 bases between. CDR3 nucleotides: TGTGCCAGCAGCTTACTATCTTCAGGCGCAGATACGCAGTATTTT. Translating gives CASSLLSSGADTQYF.

The chain combines TRBV7-9 with TRBJ2-1, with TRBD1 identical over 12 bases. This CDR3 comprises 16 residues. The V gene end was trimmed by 4 bases and the J gene end by 6 bases; junction bases not matched to a gene: 7. Looked up from germline, CDR1 is SEHNR and CDR2 is FQNEAQ (reference sequence). The CDR3 sequence: CASSSSGQGAINEQFF. CDR3 in DNA: TGTGCCAGCAGCTCCTCGGGACAGGGGGCAATCAATGAGCAGTTCTTC.

The chain combines TRBV29-1 with TRBJ2-1; D ambiguous. CDR1 and CDR2 from the germline V gene are SQVTM and ANQGSEA. The CDR3 loop spans 15 amino acids. Trimming took 5 bases from V and 2 from J, leaving 16 bases between them. This chain's CDR3 is CSVPPPGRAYNEQFF. The CDR3, as DNA: TGCAGCGTTCCCCCCCCGGGCCGGGCCTACAATGAGCAGTTCTTC.

The sample holds a few counts of this clonotype. The chain links TRBV11-2 to TRBJ2-3; 10 nucleotides agree with TRBD2. The CDR3 spans 18 residues. Germline V CDR1 and CDR2: SGHAT, FQNNGV. With V trimmed by 4 bases and J by 6 bases, 16 bases remained unmatched. The CDR3 sequence is CASSSQRRASGSGDTQYF. CDR3 in DNA: TGTGCCAGCAGCTCCCAGCGTAGGGCTAGCGGGAGCGGGGATACGCAGTATTTT. Based on the CDR3 plus reference TRBV11-2 and TRBJ2-3, the full variable domain is EAGVAQSPRYKIIEKRQSVAFWCNPISGHATLYWYQQILGQGPKLLIQFQNNGVVDDSQLPKDRFSAERLKGVDSTLKIQPAKLEDSAVYLCASSSQRRASGSGDTQYFGPGTRLTVL.

This clonotype was seen a handful of times. The chain is built from TRBV11-2 and TRBJ1-2; D may be TRBD1 (5 bases). Trimming removed 7 bases at V and 3 bases at J, with 9 bases between. Germline V gene data show CDR1 as SGHAT and CDR2 as FQNNGV. This CDR3 spans 12 amino acids. CDR3 region: CASTRQYYGYTF. CDR3 sequence (DNA): TGTGCCAGCACACGACAGTACTATGGCTACACCTTC.